This T cell receptor beta chain emerged from a study of blood T cell repertoires in COVID-19. Overall study context: The United States, Italy and Spain were the sources of the acute and convalescent COVID-19 samples. The analysed material was cDNA or gDNA that came from T cells, B-cell-depleted T cells, or PBMCs.

Original handling: Reference gene primer amplification in the assay estimated nucleated cell counts. Clones were read by immunoSEQ multiplex PCR, and TCRdb kept only the in-frame ones, dropping some. V and J calls and clone size come straight from that table; D and trimming were deduced from the DNA. The table lists about 240,000 clones, about 88% of them singletons. With V trimmed by 4 bases and J by 4 bases, 7 bases remained unmatched. CDR3 length equals 15 residues. Germline CDR1 reads SEHNR; CDR2 reads FQNEAQ (reference sequence). This sequence joins TRBV7-9 and TRBJ1-5, with TRBD1 matching over 7 bases. Material: peripheral blood. The TCR sequence derives from a woman in her sixties or seventies with active or convalescent COVID-19. The CDR3 sequence is CASSSGTQGNQPQHF. CDR3 sequence (DNA): TGTGCCAGCAGCTCCGGGACACAGGGGAATCAGCCCCAGCATTTT.